This TCR beta chain was sequenced for a study of shared clonotypes between healthy human individuals. Nashville, Tennessee was home to all donors, each a Caucasian adult. Whole-study findings and limits: Blood alone was sampled, and tissue repertoires likely differ.

Germline V lookup: CDR1 LGHNA, CDR2 YNFKEQ. V was clipped by 0 bases and J by 4 bases; unmatched bases: 5. The CDR3 is 17 residues long. As for this clone: As yet, its antigen is unknown.

Original methodology: ImmunoSEQ supplied junction-only sequences lacking quality scores, so filtering was different. Here immunoSEQ multiplex PCR was the method, and the copy in TCRdb shows in-frame clones only, minus some. The D gene and trimming were derived from the DNA, and the V and J assignments and clone size from that table. The table shows 780,000 or so clones, with around 77% occurring only once. The V and J genes are TRBV4-2 and TRBJ2-1; 11 bases match TRBD2. Sample: memory CD4+ T cells sorted from blood. Subset here: CD45RA-negative fraction. This clonotype was sampled from a woman aged 25 to 39 in good health. As DNA, the CDR3 is TGTGCCAGCAGCCAAGACTCAGGGACTAGCGGTTACAATGAGCAGTTCTTC. Residues: CASSQDSGTSGYNEQFF.